The 9 T cell receptor beta chains below were found in one sample sequenced in a study of blood T cell repertoires in COVID-19. Sequencing used immunoSEQ multiplex PCR; TCRdb keeps in-frame clones, though not all of them. This sample has about 85,000 clones, with approximately 88% found just once. The sample consisted of peripheral blood. These receptors were collected from a man aged 55 to 70 with acute or convalescent COVID-19.

The DNA of the CDR3 is TGCAGCGTTGGGGGACTGCTCAGGAACTATGGCTACACCTTC. Translated, it gives CSVGGLLRNYGYTF. This chain connects TRBV29-1 to TRBJ1-2, with a weak D call TRBD1 (5 bases). The CDR3 consists of 14 residues. V was clipped by 4 bases and J by 2 bases, with 14 bases between them. Germline CDR1 is SQVTM and CDR2 is ANQGSEA.

This chain links TRBV28 with TRBJ1-2; D gene unclear. The CDR3 has 11 residues. CDR1 and CDR2 (germline): MDHEN, SYDVKM. Trimming left V 6 bases short and J 6 bases short, with 8 bases between. The CDR3 DNA is TGTGCCAGCAGCTGGGCCAATGGCTACACCTTC. Protein product: CASSWANGYTF.

The CDR3 nucleotides read TGCAGTGCTTTAAACAATGAGCAGTTCTTC. Translated, it gives CSALNNEQFF. The chain combines TRBV20-1 with TRBJ2-1; D unresolved. The V and J ends lost 5 bases and 5 bases respectively, with 4 bases between them. Germline V gene data show CDR1 as DFQATT and CDR2 as SNEGSKA (reference sequence). The CDR3 is 10 residues long.

This clone was seen once. CDR3 loop: CASSSLGGRLSGYTF. The CDR3 DNA reads TGTGCCAGCAGCTCCCTCGGGGGGCGGCTTTCTGGCTACACCTTC. V is TRBV7-6 and J is TRBJ1-2, with D tentatively TRBD1 (6 bases). Trimming stripped 4 bases from V and 7 bases from J, with 19 bases between. The V gene's germline CDR1 is SGHVS and CDR2 FNYEAQ. The CDR3 is 15 amino acids. Full variable domain (remainder filled in from reference TRBV7-6 and TRBJ1-2): GAGVSQSPRYKVTKRGQDVALRCDPISGHVSLYWYRQALGQGPEFLTYFNYEAQQDKSGLPNDRFSAERPEGSISTLTIQRTEQRDSAMYRCASSSLGGRLSGYTFGSGTRLTVV.

The chain uses TRBV6-2 or TRBV6-3 and TRBJ2-7, with 7 bases that match TRBD1. The CDR3 sequence is 17 residues long. The V and J ends lost 3 bases and 3 bases, in that order; junction bases with no gene match: 14. Germline lookup yields CDR1 MNHEY and CDR2 SVGEGT. The CDR3 region has the DNA TGTGCCAGCAGTTATTCGGAAGGGGGCGAGAAACACTACGAGCAGTACTTC. Translated, it gives CASSYSEGGEKHYEQYF.

V gene TRBV7-2 combines with J gene TRBJ1-1; a possible D gene is TRBD1 (5 bases). Trimming removed 4 bases at V and 0 bases at J, with 12 bases between. CDR1 and CDR2 (germline): SGHTA, FQGNSA. This CDR3 is built from 15 residues. The CDR3 sequence: CASSSGGGMNTEAFF. CDR3 in DNA: TGTGCCAGCAGCTCCGGGGGAGGGATGAACACTGAAGCTTTCTTT.

The V call is TRBV7-9, the J call TRBJ1-2, with 8 bases identical to TRBD1. V was pared by 5 bases and J by 7 bases, with 6 bases of the junction left unmatched. CDR3 size: 13 residues. In germline, CDR1 is SEHNR, CDR2 FQNEAQ (reference sequence). The CDR3 spells CASSQDRVGGYTF. CDR3 nucleotide sequence: TGTGCCAGCAGCCAGGACAGGGTGGGTGGCTACACCTTC.

This clone showed up just once. The J gene is TRBJ1-2, the V gene TRBV7-8, with D uncertain. Germline lookup yields CDR1 SGHVS and CDR2 FQNEAQ. The CDR3 has 14 amino acids. The V end was cut by 1 base, the J end by 4 bases, with 10 bases between. The CDR3 sequence is CASSLVGGIYGYTF. CDR3 DNA sequence: TGTGCCAGCAGCTTAGTAGGCGGAATCTATGGCTACACCTTC.

The rearrangement joins TRBV2 to TRBJ1-3, with D hard to call. Germline CDR1 reads SNHLY; CDR2 reads FYNNEI. The CDR3 totals 11 residues. V was cut by 5 bases and J by 4 bases, with 3 bases left in between. In DNA, the CDR3 is TGTGCCAGCAGTCTAGGAAACACCATATATTTT. Translation gives CASSLGNTIYF.